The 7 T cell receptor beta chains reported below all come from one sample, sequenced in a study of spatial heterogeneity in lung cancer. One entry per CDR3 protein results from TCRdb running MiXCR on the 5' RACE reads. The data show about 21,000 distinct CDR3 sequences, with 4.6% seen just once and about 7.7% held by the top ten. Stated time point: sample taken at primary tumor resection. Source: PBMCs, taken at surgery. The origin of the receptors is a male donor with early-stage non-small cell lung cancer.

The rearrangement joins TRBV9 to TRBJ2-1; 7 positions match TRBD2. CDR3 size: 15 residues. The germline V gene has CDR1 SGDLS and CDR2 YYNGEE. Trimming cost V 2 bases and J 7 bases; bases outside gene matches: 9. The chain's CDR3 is CASSVGAGEGNEQFF. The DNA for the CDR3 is TGTGCCAGCAGCGTGGGTGCGGGAGAAGGGAATGAGCAGTTCTTC.

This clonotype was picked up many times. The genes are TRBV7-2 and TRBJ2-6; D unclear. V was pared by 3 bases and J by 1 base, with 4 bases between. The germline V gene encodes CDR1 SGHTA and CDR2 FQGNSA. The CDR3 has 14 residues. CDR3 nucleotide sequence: TGTGCCAGCAGCTTTAGATCTGGGGCCAACGTCCTGACTTTC. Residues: CASSFRSGANVLTF.

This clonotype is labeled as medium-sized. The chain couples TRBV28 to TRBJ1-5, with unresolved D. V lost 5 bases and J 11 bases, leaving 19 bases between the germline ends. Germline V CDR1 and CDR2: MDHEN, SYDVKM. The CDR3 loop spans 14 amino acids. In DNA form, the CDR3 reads TGTGCCAGCAGTCGTACAGCCTCCTGGGAGGCCCAGCATTTT. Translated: CASSRTASWEAQHF.

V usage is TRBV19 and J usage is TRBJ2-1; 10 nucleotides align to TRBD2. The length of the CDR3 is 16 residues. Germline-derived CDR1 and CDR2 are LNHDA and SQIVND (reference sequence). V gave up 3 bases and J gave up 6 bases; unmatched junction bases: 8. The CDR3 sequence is CASSIFSGGPFNEQFF. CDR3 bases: TGTGCCAGTAGTATCTTTAGCGGGGGGCCGTTCAATGAGCAGTTCTTC.

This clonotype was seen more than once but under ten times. CDR3 DNA sequence: TGCGCCAGCAGGACAGCGAACTATGGCTACACCTTC. This encodes CASRTANYGYTF. The chain recombines TRBV5-1 with TRBJ1-2; tentative D call: TRBD1 (5 bases). Per germline, CDR1 SGHRS and CDR2 YFSETQ. V shed 5 bases and J shed 2 bases, with 7 bases lying between them. CDR3 length: 12 residues.

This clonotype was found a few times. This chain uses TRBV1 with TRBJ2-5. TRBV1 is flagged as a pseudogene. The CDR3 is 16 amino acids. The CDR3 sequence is CTSSRPTRTPQETQYF. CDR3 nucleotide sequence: TGCACCAGCAGCCGACCGACTCGAACCCCCCAAGAGACCCAGTACTTC.

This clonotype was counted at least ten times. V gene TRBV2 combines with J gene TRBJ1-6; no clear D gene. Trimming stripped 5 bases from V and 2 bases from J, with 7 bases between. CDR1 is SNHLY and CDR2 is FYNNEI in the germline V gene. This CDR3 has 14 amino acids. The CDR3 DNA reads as TGTGCCAGCAGTAATCAGGCCTATAATTCACCCCTCCACTTT. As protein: CASSNQAYNSPLHF.